What follows are 20 T cell receptor beta chains derived from one specimen sequenced in a study of T cell responses to AZD1222 COVID-19 vaccine. Measured with immunoSEQ multiplex PCR; TCRdb has only the in-frame clones, and not every one. This table has about 100,000 clones, roughly 86% appearing once. Source: peripheral blood, taken on day 0 of MenACWY control vaccination. These receptors all stem from an adult in good health.

This rearrangement joins TRBV7-8 to TRBJ1-5; D uncertain. CDR1 is SGHVS and CDR2 is FQNEAQ in the germline V gene. This CDR3 region has 15 residues. The germline V and J ends were trimmed by 0 bases and 5 bases, with 11 bases remaining between them. The chain's CDR3 is CASSLAWGNHQPQHF. The CDR3 DNA reads as TGTGCCAGCAGCTTAGCGTGGGGTAACCATCAGCCCCAGCATTTT.

V is TRBV12-3 or TRBV12-4 and J is TRBJ2-5; D may be TRBD1 (5 bases). The length of the CDR3 is 13 residues. V was trimmed by 7 bases and J by 3 bases, leaving 12 bases between them. The CDR3 loop reads CASTSGQKETQYF. CDR3 sequence (DNA): TGTGCCAGCACCTCCGGACAAAAAGAGACCCAGTACTTC.

A single count supports this clone. The chain joins TRBV5-1 to TRBJ2-7; D remains unclear. CDR3 length equals 19 residues. CDR1 and CDR2 from the germline V gene are SGHRS and YFSETQ. V lost 0 bases to trimming and J lost 2 bases, with 24 bases between them. The CDR3 region is CASSLAWAGESGTPYEQYF. CDR3 nucleotide sequence: TGCGCCAGCAGCTTGGCCTGGGCAGGTGAGTCCGGAACACCCTACGAGCAGTACTTC.

In nucleotides, the CDR3 is TGTGCCAGCAGCACGTCCACTGAAGCTTTCTTT. Its protein is CASSTSTEAFF. V and J are TRBV28 and TRBJ1-1; D not certain. This CDR3 spans 11 amino acids. The V gene's germline CDR1 is MDHEN and CDR2 SYDVKM. The V gene lost 6 bases and the J gene lost 4 bases, with 6 bases spanning the gap.

In this sample, this clone turned up once. J is TRBJ1-1 and V is TRBV18; tentative D call: TRBD1 (6 bases). V was pared by 3 bases and J by 3 bases, with 14 bases between. CDR1 is KGHSH and CDR2 is LQKENI in the germline V gene. There are 15 residues in the CDR3. CDR3 nucleotide sequence: TGTGCCAGCTCACCCCCGGGGGGGCCCCACACTGAAGCTTTCTTT. Its translation is CASSPPGGPHTEAFF.

V usage is TRBV19 and J usage is TRBJ1-5, with D unresolved. With 5 bases removed from V and 0 bases from J, the gap between germline ends came to 5 bases. From germline, CDR1 is LNHDA and CDR2 SQIVND (reference sequence). This CDR3 contains 13 residues. The CDR3 nucleotides read TGTGCCAGTAGTCTCGGTAGCAATCAGCCCCAGCATTTT. This gives the protein CASSLGSNQPQHF.

The CDR3 coding sequence is TGTGCCAGCAGCTTATTCTTAGGGACGCCTGGAAACACCATATATTTT. Amino acids: CASSLFLGTPGNTIYF. This chain joins TRBV5-4 and TRBJ1-3; possible D gene TRBD1, 5 bases. Between the trimmed V and J ends, which lost 2 bases and 2 bases, there was a span of 14 bases. The CDR3 covers 16 residues. Germline V CDR1 and CDR2: SGHNT, YYREEE (reference sequence).

The V and J genes are TRBV10-3 and TRBJ1-5; 8 bases match TRBD1. Germline V gives CDR1 ENHRY, CDR2 SYGVKD. The V and J ends lost 2 bases and 3 bases, in that order; junction bases with no gene match: 3. CDR3 length equals 15 residues. CDR3 sequence (DNA): TGTGCCATCAGTGAGGGGACAGGTTCCAATCAGCCCCAGCATTTT. Amino acids: CAISEGTGSNQPQHF.

With regard to this clone: The missing conserved phenylalanine or tryptophan at the end of this CDR3 makes a read error likely. No DNA is shown, since the ends of the CDR3 on it are uncertain; the CDR3 is the one TCRdb lists. The V and J genes are TRBV6-4 and TRBJ1-2. The CDR3 is 10 residues long, ends included. The germline gives CDR1 MRHNA, CDR2 SNTAGT. The CDR3 sequence: CASSELTGGG.

This chain joins TRBV5-6 and TRBJ2-7; 7 bases map to TRBD1. Germline assignment: CDR1 SGHDT and CDR2 YYEEEE. Trimming at V came to 4 bases and at J to 3 bases, leaving 4 bases not matched to a gene. The CDR3 is made up of 13 amino acids. DNA of the CDR3: TGTGCCAGCAGCACTTGGACAGGCTACGAGCAGTACTTC. This codes for CASSTWTGYEQYF.

The rearrangement joins TRBV19 to TRBJ2-3; 12 nucleotides line up with TRBD2. The germline gives CDR1 LNHDA, CDR2 SQIVND (reference sequence). This CDR3 has 14 residues. Trimming cost V 9 bases and J 5 bases; bases outside gene matches: 6. Here the CDR3 reads CASRLAGDVDTQYF. Written as DNA, the CDR3 is TGTGCCAGCCGACTAGCGGGAGATGTAGATACGCAGTATTTT.

This clone was found a few times. The J gene is TRBJ1-5, the V gene TRBV6-4; no reliable D call. CDR3 length: 14 amino acids. Trimming left V 3 bases short and J 2 bases short, with 8 bases between. CDR1 is MRHNA, CDR2 SNTAGT, per germline. DNA for the CDR3: TGTGCCAGCAGTGAACACGGAGGCAATCAGCCCCAGCATTTT. This encodes CASSEHGGNQPQHF.

Note on this clone: The sample contains more than one DNA sequence encoding this CDR3. The genes are TRBV7-2 and TRBJ2-1; 9 bases agree with TRBD1. The CDR3 sequence is 15 residues long. Germline V lookup: CDR1 SGHTA, CDR2 FQGNSA. With V trimmed by 5 bases and J by 4 bases, 6 bases remained unmatched. CDR3 region: CASSQDRGGYNEQFF. CDR3 nucleotide sequence: TGTGCCAGCAGCCAGGACAGGGGAGGTTACAATGAGCAGTTCTTC.

The chain has TRBV29-1 and TRBJ1-1, with 8 bases identical to TRBD1. With V trimmed by 6 bases and J by 6 bases, 9 bases remained unmatched. The CDR3 spans 13 residues. Per the germline V gene, CDR1 is SQVTM and CDR2 is ANQGSEA. In DNA, the CDR3 is TGCAGCGTGCTGACAGGGGAAATCGCTGAAGCTTTCTTT. Protein product: CSVLTGEIAEAFF.

V is TRBV19 and J is TRBJ2-6, with D possibly TRBD2 on 6 matching bases. The germline V gene encodes CDR1 LNHDA and CDR2 SQIVND (reference sequence). CDR3 length equals 16 residues. Trimming cost V 3 bases and J 2 bases, with 11 bases left between them. CDR3 coding DNA: TGTGCCAGTAGTATTGCAGGGAGGCCTGGGGCCAACGTCCTGACTTTC. It specifies CASSIAGRPGANVLTF.

The chain links TRBV12-5 to TRBJ2-3, with D possibly being TRBD1 or TRBD2 (5 bases each). The CDR3 loop spans 15 amino acids. Germline CDR1 LGHNT, CDR2 FRNRAP. V was trimmed by 3 bases and J by 0 bases, leaving 10 bases between them. The CDR3 bases are TGTGCTAGTGGTTTAGGGACGTACAGCACAGATACGCAGTATTTT. Amino acids: CASGLGTYSTDTQYF.

V gene TRBV9 combines with J gene TRBJ1-2, with TRBD1 as a possible D gene (5 bases). Trimming stripped 6 bases from V and 6 bases from J, with 21 bases between. The CDR3 is made up of 15 amino acids. Germline V CDR1 and CDR2: SGDLS, YYNGEE. The CDR3 loop reads CASNLPGTGGDGYTF. The CDR3 region has the DNA TGTGCCAGCAACCTTCCGGGAACGGGGGGGGATGGCTACACCTTC.

The V gene is TRBV27, the J gene TRBJ2-7; D might be TRBD1 or TRBD2, each matching 5 bases. In germline, CDR1 is MNHEY, CDR2 SMNVEV (reference sequence). The CDR3 is 14 amino acids. V was cut by 2 bases and J by 4 bases, with 12 bases left in between. CDR3 sequence (DNA): TGTGCCAGCAGTTTAGGTTTGAGGGGTTACGAGCAGTACTTC. Its protein is CASSLGLRGYEQYF.

The chain recombines TRBV6-1 with TRBJ2-3; 12 bases map to TRBD1. The CDR3 has 19 amino acids. Looked up from germline, CDR1 is MNHNS and CDR2 is SASEGT. V lost 4 bases, J lost 6 bases, and 17 bases stayed unmatched. DNA of the CDR3: TGTGCCAGCAGTGGTCCCGGGACAGGGGGCGGGATACGGTTCGATACGCAGTATTTT. Translation: CASSGPGTGGGIRFDTQYF.

The V and J genes are TRBV7-8 and TRBJ2-5; TRBD2 agrees at 8 bases. The CDR3 loop spans 17 amino acids. Trimming took 4 bases from V and 2 from J; bases not matched to a gene: 12. In germline, CDR1 is SGHVS, CDR2 FQNEAQ. The CDR3 region has the DNA TGTGCCAGCAGCTGGCCCCGGGGAGCGGGGGATCAAGAGACCCAGTACTTC. Translating it yields CASSWPRGAGDQETQYF. Filled out from reference TRBV7-8 and TRBJ2-5, the complete variable domain reads GAGVSQSPRYKVAKRGQDVALRCDPISGHVSLFWYQQALGQGPEFLTYFQNEAQLDKSGLPSDRFFAERPEGSVSTLKIQRTQQEDSAVYLCASSWPRGAGDQETQYFGPGTRLLVL.